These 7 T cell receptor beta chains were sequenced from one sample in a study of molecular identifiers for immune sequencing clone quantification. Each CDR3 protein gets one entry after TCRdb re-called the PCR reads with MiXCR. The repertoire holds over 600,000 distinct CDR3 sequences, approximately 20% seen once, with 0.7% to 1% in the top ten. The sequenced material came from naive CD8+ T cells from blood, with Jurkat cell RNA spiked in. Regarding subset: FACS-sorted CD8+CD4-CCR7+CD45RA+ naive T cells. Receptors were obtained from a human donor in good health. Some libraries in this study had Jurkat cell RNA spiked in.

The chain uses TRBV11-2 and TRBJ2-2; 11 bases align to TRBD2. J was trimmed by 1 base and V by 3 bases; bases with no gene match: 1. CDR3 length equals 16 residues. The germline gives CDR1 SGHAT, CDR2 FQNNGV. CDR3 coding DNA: TGTGCCAGCAGCTTCCTAGCGGGGGGGAACACCGGGGAGCTGTTTTTT. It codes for CASSFLAGGNTGELFF.

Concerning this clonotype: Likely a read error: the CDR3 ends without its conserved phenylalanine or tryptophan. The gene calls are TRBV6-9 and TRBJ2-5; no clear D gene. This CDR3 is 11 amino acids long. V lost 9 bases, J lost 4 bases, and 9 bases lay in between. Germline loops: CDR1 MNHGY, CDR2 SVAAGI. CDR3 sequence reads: CARPTGETQYS. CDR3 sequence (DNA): TGTGCCAGGCCGACCGGAGAGACCCAGTACTCG.

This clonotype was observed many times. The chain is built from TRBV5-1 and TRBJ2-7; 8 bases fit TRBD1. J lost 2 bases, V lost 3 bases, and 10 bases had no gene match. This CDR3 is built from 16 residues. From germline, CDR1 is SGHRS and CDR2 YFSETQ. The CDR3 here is CASSSGQGTSTYEQYF. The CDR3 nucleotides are TGCGCCAGCAGCTCTGGACAGGGCACAAGCACCTACGAGCAGTACTTC.

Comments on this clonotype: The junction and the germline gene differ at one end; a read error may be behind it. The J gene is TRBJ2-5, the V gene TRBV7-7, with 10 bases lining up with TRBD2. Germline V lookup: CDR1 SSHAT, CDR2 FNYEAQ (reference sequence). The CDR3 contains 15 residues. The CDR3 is CASSPVAGGQETQYF. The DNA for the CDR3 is TGTGCTAGCAGCCCAGTAGCGGGGGGACAAGAGACCCAGTACTTC.

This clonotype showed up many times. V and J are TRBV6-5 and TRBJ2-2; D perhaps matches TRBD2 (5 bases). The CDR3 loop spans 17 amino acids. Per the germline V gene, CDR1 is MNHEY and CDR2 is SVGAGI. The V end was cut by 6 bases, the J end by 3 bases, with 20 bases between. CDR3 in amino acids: CASSPTIWRLDTGELFF. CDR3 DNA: TGTGCCAGCAGCCCAACGATCTGGAGGTTGGACACCGGGGAGCTGTTTTTT.

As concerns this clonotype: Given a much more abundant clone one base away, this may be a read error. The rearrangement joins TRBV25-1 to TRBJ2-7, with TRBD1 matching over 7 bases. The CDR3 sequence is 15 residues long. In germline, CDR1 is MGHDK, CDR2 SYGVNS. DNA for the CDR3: TGTGTCAGCAGTGAAACGGGACAGCTGTTTTCCGAGCAGTACTTC. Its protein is CVSSETGQLFSEQYF.

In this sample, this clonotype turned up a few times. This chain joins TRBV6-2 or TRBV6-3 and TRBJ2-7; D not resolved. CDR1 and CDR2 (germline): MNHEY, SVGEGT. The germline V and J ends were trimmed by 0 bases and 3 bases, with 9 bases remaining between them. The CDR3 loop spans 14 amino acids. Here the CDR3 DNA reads TGTGCCAGCAGTTACTCGGCAGCTAGCTACGAGCAGTACTTC. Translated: CASSYSAASYEQYF.